These 21 T cell receptor beta chains were all obtained from the same sample, sequenced in a study of cytomegalovirus exposure and HLA in healthy donors. Data came from immunoSEQ multiplex PCR; TCRdb stores just in-frame clones and leaves some out. The sample has 160,000 or so clones, about 83% seen once; the top ten hold approximately 1.4%. The specimen was PBMCs. These receptors were taken from a woman in her thirties in good health and CMV-seronegative.

This clone was seen just once. This rearrangement joins TRBV5-1 to TRBJ2-7; D is possibly TRBD1 (7 bases). This CDR3 has 13 residues. The V end was cut by 7 bases, the J end by 7 bases, with 18 bases between. Germline V gene lookup returns CDR1 SGHRS and CDR2 YFSETQ. The CDR3 sequence: CASSEGAIEEQYF. Written as DNA, the CDR3 is TGCGCCAGCTCGGAGGGGGCAATCGAAGAGCAGTACTTC.

The chain employs TRBV4-1 and TRBJ2-7, with 7 bases identical to TRBD2. Germline V lookup: CDR1 MGHRA, CDR2 YSYEKL. The CDR3 covers 15 residues. V dropped 1 base and J dropped 7; count of bases not matched to a gene: 10. This CDR3 reads CASSQVTRSGGEQYF. CDR3 nucleotides: TGCGCCAGCAGCCAAGTGACCCGCTCGGGGGGTGAGCAGTACTTC.

The V gene is TRBV27, the J gene TRBJ2-1, with 13 positions matching TRBD2. CDR3 length equals 16 residues. V gave up 3 bases and J gave up 4 bases; unmatched junction bases: 3. Looked up from germline, CDR1 is MNHEY and CDR2 is SMNVEV (reference sequence). The DNA of the CDR3 is TGTGCCAGCAGTTTCCTGACTAGCGGGGGGTACAATGAGCAGTTCTTC. Its translation is CASSFLTSGGYNEQFF.

The chain uses TRBV5-5 and TRBJ2-7; 9 nucleotides agree with TRBD1. Germline V lookup: CDR1 SGHKS, CDR2 YYEKEE (reference sequence). The CDR3 is made up of 13 amino acids. V was clipped by 3 bases and J by 2 bases; unmatched bases: 0. The CDR3 sequence: CASSWTGAYEQYF. DNA for the CDR3: TGTGCCAGCAGCTGGACAGGGGCCTACGAGCAGTACTTC.

The J gene is TRBJ2-5, the V gene TRBV7-9, with D perhaps matching TRBD2 (5 bases). Trimming removed 6 bases from V and 3 bases from J, with 8 bases in between. This CDR3 contains 12 residues. Germline-derived CDR1 and CDR2 are SEHNR and FQNEAQ (reference sequence). CDR3 region: CASRRGEETQYF. CDR3 bases: TGTGCCAGCAGACGGGGTGAAGAGACCCAGTACTTC. The full variable domain, completed using reference TRBV7-9 and TRBJ2-5, is DTGVSQNPRHKITKRGQNVTFRCDPISEHNRLYWYRQTLGQGPEFLTYFQNEAQLEKSRLLSDRFSAERPKGSFSTLEIQRTEQGDSAMYLCASRRGEETQYFGPGTRLLVL.

The chain joins TRBV7-7 to TRBJ2-2; D is unresolved. Germline loops: CDR1 SSHAT, CDR2 FNYEAQ (reference sequence). CDR3 size: 13 residues. The CDR3 sequence: CATSQSFAGELFF. The CDR3 bases are TGTGCTACAAGTCAAAGTTTCGCCGGGGAGCTGTTTTTT. The full variable domain, rest sourced from reference TRBV7-7 and TRBJ2-2, is GAGVSQSPRYKVTKRGQDVTLRCDPISSHATLYWYQQALGQGPEFLTYFNYEAQPDKSGLPSDRFSAERPEGSISTLTIQRTEQRDSAMYRCATSQSFAGELFFGEGSRLTVL.

The DNA for the CDR3 is TGTGCCAGCAGAGAAACCGGGACAGGAATGTACGAGCAGTACTTC. The encoded protein is CASRETGTGMYEQYF. This rearrangement joins TRBV14 to TRBJ2-7; TRBD1 aligns across 8 bases. The CDR3 sequence is 15 residues long. Trimming cost V 6 bases and J 4 bases; bases outside gene matches: 11. Germline CDR1 and CDR2: SGHDN and FVKESK.

This clone was detected only a few times. The chain joins TRBV5-6 to TRBJ1-6, with 8 bases fitting TRBD1. The CDR3 has 15 residues. Germline CDR1 is SGHDT and CDR2 is YYEEEE. The V and J ends lost 4 bases and 8 bases, in that order; junction bases with no gene match: 8. CDR3 protein: CASSAGTGLDSPLHF. For the CDR3, the DNA is TGTGCCAGCAGCGCGGGGACAGGCCTTGATTCACCCCTCCACTTT.

The rearrangement joins TRBV9 to TRBJ1-3, with TRBD1 identical over 8 bases. V dropped 0 bases and J dropped 4; count of bases not matched to a gene: 6. The CDR3 totals 16 residues. The V gene's germline CDR1 is SGDLS and CDR2 YYNGEE. CDR3 sequence reads: CASSVGGQALGNTIYF. CDR3 DNA: TGTGCCAGCAGCGTAGGGGGACAGGCCCTGGGAAACACCATATATTTT.

The V call is TRBV2, the J call TRBJ2-1; 11 bases map to TRBD2. The CDR3 is made up of 16 amino acids. V lost 7 bases, J lost 4 bases, and 9 bases stayed unmatched. The germline CDR1 and CDR2 sequences are SNHLY and FYNNEI. The CDR3 reads CASKFQLAGEYNEQFF. The CDR3, as DNA: TGTGCCAGCAAATTCCAACTAGCGGGGGAATACAATGAGCAGTTCTTC.

The chain has TRBV2 and TRBJ2-2, with D possibly TRBD2 on 7 matching bases. V lost 7 bases to trimming and J lost 8 bases, with 20 bases between them. Per germline, CDR1 SNHLY and CDR2 FYNNEI. The CDR3 has 15 residues. CDR3 amino acids: CASKWLGGDTGELFF. CDR3 nucleotides: TGTGCCAGCAAATGGCTAGGGGGGGATACAGGGGAGCTGTTTTTT.

This clone was recorded only once. The chain carries TRBV6-1 and TRBJ2-5, with D hard to call. This CDR3 contains 14 residues. Germline V CDR1 and CDR2: MNHNS, SASEGT. Trimming shortened V by 2 bases and J by 2 bases, and 9 bases separated the two germline ends. CDR3 DNA sequence: TGTGCCAGCAGTGAATGGCCGGAGCAAGAGACCCAGTACTTC. As protein: CASSEWPEQETQYF.

This clone was recorded once. The V gene is TRBV19, the J gene TRBJ1-5; no definite D call. This CDR3 has 14 amino acids. V lost 3 bases to trimming and J lost 1 base, with 7 bases between them. Per germline, CDR1 LNHDA and CDR2 SQIVND (reference sequence). As DNA, the CDR3 is TGTGCCAGTAGTATCAGTCAGAGCAATCAGCCCCAGCATTTT. Protein product: CASSISQSNQPQHF.

This clone was picked up a small number of times. CDR3: CASSARGGGQNTEAFF. For the CDR3, the DNA is TGTGCCAGCAGCGCACGAGGAGGGGGCCAGAACACTGAAGCTTTCTTT. The chain uses TRBV9 and TRBJ1-1, with 7 bases matching TRBD1. This CDR3 spans 16 amino acids. The trim removed 3 bases at V and 1 base at J, leaving 9 bases unmatched. Germline CDR1 reads SGDLS; CDR2 reads YYNGEE.

The chain employs TRBV7-9 and TRBJ2-5, with D unclear. There are 13 residues in the CDR3. Germline V gives CDR1 SEHNR, CDR2 FQNEAQ (reference sequence). Trimming took 3 bases from V and 3 from J, leaving 8 bases between them. CDR3 sequence reads: CASSFGQEETQYF. The CDR3, as DNA: TGTGCCAGCAGCTTTGGGCAAGAAGAGACCCAGTACTTC.

The chain is built from TRBV18 and TRBJ1-1; D remains unclear. The V gene lost 2 bases and the J gene lost 1 base, with 11 bases spanning the gap. CDR1 and CDR2 (germline): KGHSH, LQKENI. The CDR3 sequence is 15 residues long. For the CDR3, the DNA is TGTGCCAGCTCACCAAGCGGCAGAAAGAACACTGAAGCTTTCTTT. This encodes CASSPSGRKNTEAFF.

The rearrangement joins TRBV5-1 to TRBJ2-6; 8 bases align to TRBD1. With 6 bases clipped from V and 2 bases from J, the junction kept 4 bases outside the gene matches. The CDR3 loop spans 15 amino acids. Germline CDR1 and CDR2: SGHRS and YFSETQ. CDR3 amino acids: CASTPDRAGANVLTF. CDR3 DNA: TGCGCCAGCACCCCGGACAGGGCTGGGGCCAACGTCCTGACTTTC.

V is TRBV6-5 and J is TRBJ2-3; 9 positions match TRBD1. Germline V gene data show CDR1 as MNHEY and CDR2 as SVGAGI. The V and J ends lost 6 bases and 14 bases, in that order; junction bases with no gene match: 9. The CDR3 runs 12 residues. CDR3 nucleotides: TGTGCCAGCAGGGAAGGACAGGGGCTTTGGTATTTT. Its protein product is CASREGQGLWYF.

The J gene is TRBJ2-3, the V gene TRBV6-6; 8 nucleotides agree with TRBD2. This CDR3 spans 15 amino acids. Germline V CDR1 and CDR2: MNHNY, SVGAGI (reference sequence). V gave up 8 bases and J gave up 4 bases; unmatched junction bases: 11. CDR3 loop: CASGTGGALADTQYF. The CDR3 nucleotides read TGTGCCAGCGGAACCGGGGGGGCCCTCGCAGATACGCAGTATTTT.

This clone was found once. V gene TRBV29-1 combines with J gene TRBJ1-3, with D unresolved. Trimming pared 4 bases from V and 3 bases from J, leaving 13 bases between. The CDR3 is made up of 14 amino acids. Germline V gene lookup returns CDR1 SQVTM and CDR2 ANQGSEA. CDR3 in amino acids: CSVAWRLGGNTIYF. In DNA form, the CDR3 reads TGCAGCGTTGCGTGGAGGCTAGGTGGAAACACCATATATTTT.

This sequence joins TRBV5-4 and TRBJ2-7; a possible D gene is TRBD1 (6 bases). Germline V gives CDR1 SGHNT, CDR2 YYREEE (reference sequence). V lost 6 bases and J 3 bases, leaving 19 bases between the germline ends. CDR3 size: 15 residues. CDR3 protein: CASTQGGLRDYEQYF. CDR3 sequence (DNA): TGTGCCAGCACCCAAGGGGGTTTGAGGGACTACGAGCAGTACTTC.